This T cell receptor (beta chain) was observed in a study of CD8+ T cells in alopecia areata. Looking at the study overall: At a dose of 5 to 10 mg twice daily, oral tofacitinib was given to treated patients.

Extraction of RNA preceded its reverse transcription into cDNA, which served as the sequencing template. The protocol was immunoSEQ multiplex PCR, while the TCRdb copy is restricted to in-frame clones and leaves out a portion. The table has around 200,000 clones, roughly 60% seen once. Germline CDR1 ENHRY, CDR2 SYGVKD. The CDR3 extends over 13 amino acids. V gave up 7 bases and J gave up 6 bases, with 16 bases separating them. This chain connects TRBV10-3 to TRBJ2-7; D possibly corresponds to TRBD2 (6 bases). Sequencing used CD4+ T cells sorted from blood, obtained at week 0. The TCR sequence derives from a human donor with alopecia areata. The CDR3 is CAIKGGGAGEQYF. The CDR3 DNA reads TGTGCCATCAAAGGAGGAGGGGCCGGCGAGCAGTACTTC.